The TCR beta chain described here comes from a study of blood T cell repertoires in COVID-19. In germline, CDR1 is SEHNR, CDR2 FQNEAQ (reference sequence). The CDR3 runs to 12 residues. V shed 4 bases and J shed 8 bases, with 11 bases lying between them. TCRdb keeps only in-frame clones here, not all; method: immunoSEQ multiplex PCR. The sample holds a few hundred thousand clones, about 86% seen once. The source of this sequence is a woman in her thirties or forties with acute COVID-19. The specimen was PBMCs or T cells enriched from blood (not recorded which). The J gene is TRBJ1-2, the V gene TRBV7-9, with D possibly being TRBD1 (6 bases). The CDR3 sequence: CASSWGGGGYTF. In DNA form, the CDR3 reads TGTGCCAGCAGCTGGGGAGGGGGAGGCTACACCTTC. The full variable domain, with the rest looked up from reference TRBV7-9 and TRBJ1-2, is DTGVSQNPRHKITKRGQNVTFRCDPISEHNRLYWYRQTLGQGPEFLTYFQNEAQLEKSRLLSDRFSAERPKGSFSTLEIQRTEQGDSAMYLCASSWGGGGYTFGSGTRLTVV.